This record covers a single T cell receptor (beta chain). The data were taken from a study of blood T cell repertoires in COVID-19. Study at large: COVID-19 samples from acute and convalescent phases originated in the United States, Italy and Spain. Sample material is recorded as cDNA or gDNA derived from T cells, B-cell-depleted T cells, or PBMCs.

The CDR3 contains 15 residues. The ends were cut back, 6 bases at V and 0 bases at J, with 12 bases in the middle. Germline V lookup: CDR1 SNHLY, CDR2 FYNNEI. Study processing details: For nucleated cells, counts were estimated from reference gene primer amplification. Sequencing was performed with immunoSEQ multiplex PCR; in TCRdb, only in-frame clones are kept and a portion is missing. That table gives V, J and clone size, and the DNA gave D and trimming. The repertoire holds some 180,000 clones, with 76% as singletons. V is TRBV2 and J is TRBJ1-5, with D unclear. This sequence was found in a woman aged 45-59 years with active or convalescent COVID-19. Sequencing was carried out using peripheral blood. This chain's CDR3 is CASRQQDYSNQPQHF. In DNA form, the CDR3 reads TGTGCCAGCAGGCAACAAGACTATAGCAATCAGCCCCAGCATTTT.